A selection of T cell receptor beta chains follows, all from one sample in a study of patients and donors after allogeneic stem cell transplantation. TCRdb itself ran the RT-PCR reads through MiXCR, one entry per CDR3 protein. The sample contains about a million distinct CDR3 sequences, approximately 18% of which appear only once. The specimen sequenced was blood, either unsorted or a sorted T cell fraction (not recorded which). The source of these receptors is a human donor who was either an allogeneic HSCT recipient or a stem cell or donor lymphocyte infusion donor (not recorded which). It is not recorded whose cells these are; they may come from a transplant donor. Each CDR3 is given with its conserved first and last residue. A D gene is named only where the DNA matches it firmly. A row's size may be missing; if present it is once, few, many or a size class.

clone_size j_call v_call d_call cdr3_aa cdr3_nt
- TRBJ2-4 TRBV27 TRBD2 CARGLAGDIQYF TGTGCCAGAGGACTAGCGGGAGACATTCAGTACTTC
- TRBJ1-6 TRBV20-1 - CSAGADTRRNSPLHF TGCAGTGCTGGGGCGGACACCCGCCGAAATTCACCCCTCCACTTT
few TRBJ1-1 TRBV29-1 - CSVLVRGMNTEAFF TGCAGCGTTCTTGTCAGGGGAATGAACACTGAAGCTTTCTTT
- TRBJ2-1 TRBV9 - CASSPQPYEQFF TGTGCCAGCAGCCCCCAGCCCTATGAGCAGTTCTTC
- TRBJ1-6 TRBV13 - CASSLGTLQANSPLHF TGTGCCAGCAGCCTGGGGACCTTACAGGCCAATTCACCCCTCCACTTT
few TRBJ2-2 TRBV5-6 - CASSHWSGGWTGELFF TGTGCCAGCAGCCACTGGAGTGGGGGATGGACCGGGGAGCTGTTTTTT
- TRBJ2-7 TRBV13 TRBD1 CASSARQGIATYEQYF TGTGCCAGCAGCGCTCGACAGGGCATTGCGACCTACGAGCAGTACTTC
few TRBJ2-7 TRBV5-1 - CASSGSGTRVHEQYF TGCGCCAGCAGCGGATCCGGGACAAGGGTCCACGAGCAGTACTTC
- TRBJ2-2 TRBV12-3/TRBV12-4 - CASTQPGQRHGELFF TGTGCCAGCACACAGCCGGGTCAACGGCACGGGGAGCTGTTTTTT
- TRBJ1-1 TRBV6-1 TRBD1 CASSEGQLMNTEAFF TGTGCCAGCAGTGAGGGACAGCTAATGAACACTGAAGCTTTCTTT
- TRBJ2-1 TRBV10-3 TRBD2 CAISESVAGRNTEQFF TGTGCCATCAGTGAGTCGGTAGCGGGTCGCAATACCGAGCAGTTCTTC
- TRBJ1-4 TRBV18 TRBD1 CASSPEVDRAANEKLFF TGTGCCAGCTCACCCGAAGTAGACAGGGCTGCTAATGAAAAACTGTTTTTT
few TRBJ2-3 TRBV27 TRBD1 CASGPGTAGTDTQYF TGTGCCAGCGGACCAGGGACAGCCGGCACAGATACGCAGTATTTT
- TRBJ2-7 TRBV7-9 TRBD1 CASSPRGTGDEQYF TGTGCCAGCAGCCCCCGAGGGACAGGGGACGAGCAGTACTTC
- TRBJ2-5 TRBV6-2/TRBV6-3 TRBD2 CASSYGTSGQETQYF TGTGCCAGCAGTTACGGGACTAGCGGGCAAGAGACCCAGTACTTC
many TRBJ2-7 TRBV12-3/TRBV12-4 TRBD1 CASSTGQGSYEQYF TGTGCCAGCAGCACGGGACAGGGTTCGTACGAGCAGTACTTC
- TRBJ2-7 TRBV30 - CAWKLDSFYEQYF TGTGCCTGGAAGCTGGACAGTTTCTACGAGCAGTACTTC
few TRBJ2-2 TRBV4-3 - CASSQEPPGGDTGELFF TGCGCCAGCAGCCAAGAACCCCCAGGAGGGGACACCGGGGAGCTGTTTTTT
- TRBJ1-2 TRBV19 - CASSIGQLSYTF TGTGCCAGTAGTATTGGACAGTTAAGCTACACCTTC
- TRBJ1-6 TRBV7-8 - CASSTNRDNSPLHF TGTGCCAGCAGTACCAACAGGGATAATTCACCCCTCCACTTT
few TRBJ2-7 TRBV20-1 TRBD2 CSAAFEVAGGEQYF TGCAGTGCCGCCTTCGAAGTAGCGGGAGGTGAGCAGTACTTC
- TRBJ2-2 TRBV21-1 - CASSTPTAGNENGELFF TGTGCCAGCAGCACCCCGACGGCGGGGAACGAGAACGGGGAGCTGTTTTTT
- TRBJ2-1 TRBV30 TRBD2 CAWSVGSGGEQFF TGTGCCTGGAGTGTCGGTAGCGGGGGAGAGCAGTTCTTC
many TRBJ1-2 TRBV12-3/TRBV12-4 TRBD1 CASRPDRENGYTF TGTGCCAGCAGACCTGACAGGGAAAATGGCTACACCTTC
many TRBJ1-2 TRBV4-3 TRBD1 CASSQEDRGGGYTF TGCGCCAGCAGCCAAGAGGACAGGGGGGGCGGCTACACCTTC
few TRBJ1-1 TRBV20-1 TRBD1 CSARDFQGATEAFF TGCAGTGCTAGAGATTTTCAGGGGGCCACTGAAGCTTTCTTT
once TRBJ2-7 TRBV20-1 - CSASVGLGYEQYF TGCAGTGCTAGTGTGGGATTGGGCTACGAGCAGTACTTC
- TRBJ1-5 TRBV6-1 - CASKGIDNQPQHF TGTGCCAGCAAAGGTATAGACAATCAGCCCCAGCATTTT
- TRBJ1-1 TRBV30 - CAWSPGPNTEAFF TGTGCCTGGAGTCCGGGCCCGAACACTGAAGCTTTCTTT
few TRBJ2-6 TRBV9 TRBD1 CASSSNPQGATDGANVLTF TGTGCCAGCAGTTCGAATCCACAGGGGGCTACGGATGGGGCCAACGTCCTGACTTTC
- TRBJ2-3 TRBV4-3 - CASSQDRGPTDTQYF TGCGCCAGCAGCCAAGATCGGGGCCCCACAGATACGCAGTATTTT
- TRBJ1-2 TRBV27 TRBD1 CASSPGAGGGYYGYTF TGTGCCAGCAGTCCCGGAGCAGGGGGTGGATACTATGGCTACACCTTC
- TRBJ2-1 TRBV30 TRBD2 CAWSVPPGGPFNEQFF TGTGCCTGGAGTGTTCCCCCGGGAGGGCCTTTCAATGAGCAGTTCTTC
few TRBJ1-5 TRBV6-1 - CASLGVDGNQPQHF TGTGCCAGCTTGGGGGTGGACGGCAATCAGCCCCAGCATTTT
few TRBJ2-1 TRBV11-3 - CASSSGRHPSNEQFF TGTGCCAGCAGCTCCGGGCGCCACCCTTCCAATGAGCAGTTCTTC
many TRBJ2-2 TRBV12-3/TRBV12-4 - CASSLVQGWRNTGELFF TGTGCCAGCAGTTTAGTCCAGGGGTGGCGGAACACCGGGGAGCTGTTTTTT
few TRBJ2-3 TRBV4-3 TRBD2 CASSQHHSSGGARDTQYF TGCGCCAGCAGCCAACACCATTCTAGCGGGGGGGCCAGAGATACGCAGTATTTT
- TRBJ1-3 TRBV5-1 - CASSLVGTAGNTIYF TGCGCCAGCAGCTTGGTGGGAACAGCTGGAAACACCATATATTTT
- TRBJ2-3 TRBV5-8 - CASSFLFGDTQYF TGTGCCAGCAGCTTTCTGTTTGGAGATACGCAGTATTTT
- TRBJ1-3 TRBV5-1 TRBD1 CASSFMGQARDTIYF TGCGCCAGCAGCTTCATGGGACAGGCTCGTGACACCATATATTTT
many TRBJ1-1 TRBV12-3/TRBV12-4 - CASSLGWGRNTEAFF TGTGCCAGCAGCCTTGGTTGGGGGCGGAACACTGAAGCTTTCTTT
- TRBJ1-5 TRBV5-1 - CASSPSTGTQPQHF TGCGCCAGCAGCCCGTCTACAGGGACACAGCCCCAGCATTTT
many TRBJ1-5 TRBV27 TRBD1 CASSNTPGQGSSNQPQHF TGTGCCAGCAGTAACACGCCGGGACAGGGGTCTAGCAATCAGCCCCAGCATTTT
few TRBJ2-7 TRBV27 TRBD2 CASQRSGRRYEQYF TGTGCCAGCCAAAGGAGCGGGAGAAGGTACGAGCAGTACTTC
few TRBJ2-2 TRBV9 - CASSVAGQSNTGELFF TGTGCCAGCAGCGTGGCAGGCCAATCGAACACCGGGGAGCTGTTTTTT
few TRBJ2-7 TRBV20-1 TRBD2 CSARGRAGGPSYEQYF TGCAGTGCTAGGGGCCGAGCGGGAGGCCCCTCCTACGAGCAGTACTTC
- TRBJ2-1 TRBV2 TRBD2 CASSGLASGGDYNEQFF TGTGCCAGCAGTGGTTTGGCTAGCGGGGGGGATTACAATGAGCAGTTCTTC
many TRBJ2-7 TRBV12-3/TRBV12-4 - CASSLGTSSSYEQYF TGTGCCAGCAGTTTAGGGACTTCAAGCTCCTACGAGCAGTACTTC
many TRBJ1-1 TRBV5-6 - CASSLSSEAFF TGTGCCAGCAGCTTGTCGTCTGAAGCTTTCTTT
- TRBJ2-7 TRBV18 - CASSPRQGGVPEQYF TGTGCCAGCTCTCCGCGACAGGGAGGAGTCCCCGAGCAGTACTTC
- TRBJ1-1 TRBV20-1 TRBD1 CSAKPPTGGYTEAFF TGCAGTGCTAAGCCGCCGACAGGGGGCTACACTGAAGCTTTCTTT